A selection of T cell receptor beta chains follows, all from one sample in a study of T cell responses to AZD1222 COVID-19 vaccine. Generated by immunoSEQ multiplex PCR, the TCRdb table keeps only in-frame clones and is missing some. The table records tens of thousands of clones, 90% of them present only once. Material: peripheral blood, obtained on day 0 of AZD1222 vaccination. These receptors were obtained from an adult in good health. Each CDR3 is given without its conserved first and last residue.

j_gene	v_gene	CDR3aa
TRBJ2-7	TRBV7-9	ASSSGTGLYEQY
TRBJ2-7	TRBV9	ASSPEETGRQY
TRBJ1-4	TRBV6-5	ASRAGRGFNEKLF
TRBJ2-2	TRBV11-2	ASSLGRTGELF
TRBJ1-1	TRBV2	ASSEVSRNTEAF
TRBJ1-1	TRBV12-5	ASGFGTEAF
TRBJ1-1	TRBV15	ATQADSTKGTEAF
TRBJ1-2	TRBV4-3	ASSQERAYGYT
TRBJ1-2	TRBV7-9	ASSDTSGRFYGYT
TRBJ2-1	TRBV7-2	ASSLSGGQGQNEQF
TRBJ2-1	TRBV6-4	ASSPTSSAYNEQF
TRBJ1-6	TRBV14	ASSPGTGGENSPLH
TRBJ2-2	TRBV7-2	ASSPNRGTGGTGELF
TRBJ1-5	TRBV6-1	ASSEQTAYSNQPQH
TRBJ1-1	TRBV5-6	ASSSPKKAKDAEAF
TRBJ2-1	TRBV7-9	ASSSWGGNNEQF
TRBJ2-2	TRBV2	ASTSGKNTGELF
TRBJ1-2	TRBV5-4	ASSLISGGVGGYT
TRBJ2-7	TRBV27	ASSLRWGPFSYEQY
TRBJ1-5	TRBV28	ASSFLGEGQPQH
TRBJ2-5	TRBV11-2	ASSSLRGRGPQTQY
TRBJ1-2	TRBV6-1	ASSAYLDRGKRNVGYT
TRBJ2-7	TRBV4-3	ASSQVTYSYEQY
TRBJ1-1	TRBV6-2/TRBV6-3	ASSYSGSTEAF
TRBJ1-1	TRBV2	ASSEQGVNTEAF
TRBJ2-1	TRBV2	ASSEAPELSNYNEQF
TRBJ1-5	TRBV18	ASSPTGQGSIQPQH
TRBJ2-5	TRBV25-1	ASSEGSRPSQGTQY
TRBJ2-3	TRBV7-6	ASSLTDRDSTDTQY
TRBJ2-5	TRBV7-6	ASSSDAGAGETQY
TRBJ2-3	TRBV5-8	ASSLGGSADTQY
TRBJ2-1	TRBV20-1	SAGPDSEQF
TRBJ1-3	TRBV11-2	ASSLSTLTTGNTIY
TRBJ1-1	TRBV27	ASRGQWATEAF
TRBJ1-4	TRBV5-1	ASSSLGAGGEKLF
TRBJ1-2	TRBV6-5	ASSYSEWGYT
TRBJ1-1	TRBV9	ASSVAALRSTEAF